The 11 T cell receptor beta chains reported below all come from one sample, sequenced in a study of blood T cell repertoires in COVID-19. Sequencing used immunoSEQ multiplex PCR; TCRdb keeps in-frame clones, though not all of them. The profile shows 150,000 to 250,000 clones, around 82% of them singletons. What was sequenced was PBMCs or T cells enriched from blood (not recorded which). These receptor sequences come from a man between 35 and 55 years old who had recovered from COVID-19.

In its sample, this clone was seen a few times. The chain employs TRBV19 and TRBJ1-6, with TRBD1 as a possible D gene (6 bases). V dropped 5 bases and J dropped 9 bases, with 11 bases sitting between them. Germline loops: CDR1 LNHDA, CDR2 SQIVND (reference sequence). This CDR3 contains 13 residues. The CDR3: CASSDRRRSPLHF. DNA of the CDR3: TGTGCCAGTAGTGACAGGCGGCGTTCACCCCTCCACTTT.

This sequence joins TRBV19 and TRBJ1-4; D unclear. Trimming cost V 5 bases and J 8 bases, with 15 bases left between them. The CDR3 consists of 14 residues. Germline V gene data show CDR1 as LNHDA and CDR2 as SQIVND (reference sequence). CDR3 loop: CASSETPSEEKLFF. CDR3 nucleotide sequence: TGTGCCAGTAGTGAGACTCCTTCGGAAGAAAAACTGTTTTTT.

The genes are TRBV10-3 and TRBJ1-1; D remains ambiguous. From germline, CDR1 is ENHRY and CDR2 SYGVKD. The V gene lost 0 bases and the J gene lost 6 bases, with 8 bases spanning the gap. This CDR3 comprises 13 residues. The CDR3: CAISESAGSEAFF. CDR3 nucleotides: TGTGCCATCAGTGAGTCCGCCGGGTCTGAAGCTTTCTTT.

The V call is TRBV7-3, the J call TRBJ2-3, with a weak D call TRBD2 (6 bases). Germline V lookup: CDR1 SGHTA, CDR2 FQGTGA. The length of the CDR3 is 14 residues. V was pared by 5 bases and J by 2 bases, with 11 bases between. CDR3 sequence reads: CASSVGLNTDTQYF. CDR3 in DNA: TGTGCCAGCAGCGTGGGACTTAACACAGATACGCAGTATTTT.

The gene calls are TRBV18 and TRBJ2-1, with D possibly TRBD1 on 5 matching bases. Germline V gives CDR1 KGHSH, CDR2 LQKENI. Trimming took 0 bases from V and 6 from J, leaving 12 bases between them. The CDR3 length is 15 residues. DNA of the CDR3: TGTGCCAGCTCACCACCTTGGAGCAGGGTCAATGAGCAGTTCTTC. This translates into CASSPPWSRVNEQFF.

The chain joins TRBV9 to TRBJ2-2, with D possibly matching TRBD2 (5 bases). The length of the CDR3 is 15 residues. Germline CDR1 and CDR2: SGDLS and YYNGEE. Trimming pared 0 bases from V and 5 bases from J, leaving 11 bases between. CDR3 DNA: TGTGCCAGCAGCGTAGGTGTGGGAGTAACCGGGGAGCTGTTTTTT. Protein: CASSVGVGVTGELFF.

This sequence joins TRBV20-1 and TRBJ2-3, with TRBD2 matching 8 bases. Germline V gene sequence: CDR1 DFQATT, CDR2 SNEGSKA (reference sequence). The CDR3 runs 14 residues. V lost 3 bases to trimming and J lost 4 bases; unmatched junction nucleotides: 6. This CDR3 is CSASSAGGADTQYF. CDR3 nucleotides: TGCAGTGCTAGTTCTGCGGGGGGTGCAGATACGCAGTATTTT.

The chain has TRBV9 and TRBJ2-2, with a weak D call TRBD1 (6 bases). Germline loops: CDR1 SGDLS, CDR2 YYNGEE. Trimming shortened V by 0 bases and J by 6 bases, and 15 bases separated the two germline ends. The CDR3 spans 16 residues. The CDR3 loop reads CASSVATGRVAGELFF. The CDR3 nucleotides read TGTGCCAGCAGCGTAGCTACAGGGAGAGTGGCCGGGGAGCTGTTTTTT.

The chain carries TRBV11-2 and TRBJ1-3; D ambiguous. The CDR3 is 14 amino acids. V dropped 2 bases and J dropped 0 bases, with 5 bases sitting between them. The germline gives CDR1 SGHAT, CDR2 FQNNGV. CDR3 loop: CASSLKYSGNTIYF. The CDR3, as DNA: TGTGCCAGCAGCTTAAAATACTCTGGAAACACCATATATTTT.

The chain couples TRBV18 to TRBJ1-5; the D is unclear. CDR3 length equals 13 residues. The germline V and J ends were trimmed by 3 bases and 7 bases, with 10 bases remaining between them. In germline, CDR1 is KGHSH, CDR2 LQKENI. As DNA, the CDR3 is TGTGCCAGCTCACCCGCGGGGTCACAGCCCCAGCATTTT. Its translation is CASSPAGSQPQHF.

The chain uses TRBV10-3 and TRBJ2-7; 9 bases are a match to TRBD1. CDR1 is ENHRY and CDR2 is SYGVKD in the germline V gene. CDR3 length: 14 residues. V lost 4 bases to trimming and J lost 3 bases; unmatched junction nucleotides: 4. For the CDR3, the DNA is TGTGCCATCAGTGCGACGACAGGGGGCTACGAGCAGTACTTC. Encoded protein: CAISATTGGYEQYF.